These 4 T cell receptor beta chains share one sample of origin, sequenced in a study of CD8+ T cells in alopecia areata. Extraction and reverse transcription of RNA yielded cDNA as the sequencing template. Repertoires were generated with immunoSEQ multiplex PCR, while TCRdb's copy carries only in-frame clones and drops some. The top ten hold about 1.5% of the sample, which has 150,000 to 200,000 clones, 63% seen once. The source material was CD4+ T cells sorted from blood, sampled at week 0. All receptors derive from a human donor with alopecia areata.

This rearrangement joins TRBV30 to TRBJ2-1; D remains ambiguous. CDR3 length: 12 amino acids. Germline V CDR1 and CDR2: GTSNPN, SVGIG (reference sequence). The V end was cut by 1 base, the J end by 3 bases, with 4 bases between. CDR3 protein: CAWSGVYNEQFF. The CDR3 nucleotides read TGTGCCTGGAGTGGGGTCTACAATGAGCAGTTCTTC.

As regards this clone: Other DNA sequences in this sample translate to the same CDR3. The chain employs TRBV30 and TRBJ1-4; TRBD1 matches 8 bases. The CDR3 runs 15 residues. Germline lookup yields CDR1 GTSNPN and CDR2 SVGIG (reference sequence). V shed 0 bases, J shed 0 bases, and the junction held 0 bases outside the gene matches. For the CDR3, the DNA is TGTGCCTGGAGTGTACAGGGGGCAACTAATGAAAAACTGTTTTTT. It codes for CAWSVQGATNEKLFF.

The gene calls are TRBV6-6 and TRBJ1-2; D might be TRBD1 (5 bases). Germline CDR1 reads MNHNY; CDR2 reads SVGAGI (reference sequence). The CDR3 is 14 amino acids. V was shortened by 7 bases and J by 8 bases, with 20 bases between the two germline ends. CDR3 region: CASTKGTPQVGYTF. As DNA, the CDR3 is TGTGCCAGCACCAAAGGGACGCCTCAAGTCGGCTACACCTTC.

The CDR3 reads CSVEDPGQRPGTYEQYF. CDR3 nucleotides: TGCAGCGTTGAAGACCCGGGACAGCGCCCGGGAACCTACGAGCAGTACTTC. This chain joins TRBV29-1 and TRBJ2-5, with TRBD1 matching over 7 bases. The better agreement between TRBJ2-7 and the DNA end casts doubt on the J call. Germline V lookup: CDR1 SQVTM, CDR2 ANQGSEA. The CDR3 consists of 17 residues.